One sample yielded the 20 T cell receptor beta chains listed below, sequenced in a study of CD8 T cells in ankylosing spondylitis. TCRdb reprocessed the 5' RACE reads via MiXCR and lists one record per CDR3 protein. The data show around 180,000 distinct CDR3 sequences, with 10% to 15% seen just once and roughly 11% held by the top ten. Source material: blood, either unsorted or a sorted T cell fraction (not recorded which). The origin of the receptors is a female donor with ankylosing spondylitis or in good health (not recorded which).

This clonotype was observed at least ten times. The V call is TRBV20-1, the J call TRBJ2-2; no clear D gene. Trimming stripped 0 bases from V and 6 bases from J, with 5 bases between. Per germline, CDR1 DFQATT and CDR2 SNEGSKA (reference sequence). The CDR3 runs to 12 residues. CDR3: CSAREGPGELFF. Here the CDR3 DNA reads TGCAGTGCTAGAGAGGGCCCCGGGGAGCTGTTTTTT.

At least ten counts were recorded for this clonotype. V and J are TRBV18 and TRBJ2-2, with unresolved D. The CDR3 is 13 amino acids. In germline, CDR1 is KGHSH, CDR2 LQKENI. V was cut by 2 bases and J by 5 bases, with 6 bases left in between. In DNA form, the CDR3 reads TGTGCCAGCTCACCAACACGTACCGGGGAGCTGTTTTTT. It specifies CASSPTRTGELFF.

Note on this clonotype: This may stem from a read error, because a much larger clone lies one nucleotide away. The chain carries TRBV5-1 and TRBJ2-5, with TRBD2 as a possible D gene (6 bases). The CDR3 has 13 residues. The V end was cut by 2 bases, the J end by 7 bases, with 12 bases between. Germline CDR1 and CDR2: SGHRS and YFSETQ. The CDR3 DNA follows: TGCGCCAGCAGCTTCCCTAGCGAGGCGACCCAGTACTTC. The encoded protein is CASSFPSEATQYF.

This clonotype was recorded many times. The chain recombines TRBV6-2 or TRBV6-3 with TRBJ2-1; 15 nucleotides match TRBD2. The CDR3 length is 20 residues. Germline CDR1 reads MNHEY; CDR2 reads SVGEGT. V lost 2 bases and J lost 6; bases outside the gene matches: 14. This CDR3 is CASSYGTGIGTSGRINEQFF. In nucleotides, the CDR3 is TGTGCCAGCAGTTACGGAACAGGAATCGGGACTAGCGGGAGGATCAATGAGCAGTTCTTC.

This clonotype was counted at least ten times. The rearrangement uses TRBV13 and TRBJ2-7; maybe TRBD2 (6 bases). V lost 4 bases and J 0 bases, leaving 10 bases between the germline ends. The CDR3 sequence is 14 residues long. CDR1 PRHDT and CDR2 FYEKMQ come from the germline V gene (reference sequence). The CDR3 protein is CASSSSASSYEQYF. CDR3 coding DNA: TGTGCCAGCAGCTCTAGCGCCAGCTCCTACGAGCAGTACTTC.

There are many counts of this clonotype. The rearrangement joins TRBV5-5 to TRBJ2-7; D tentatively reads TRBD1 or TRBD2 (5 bases each). Germline loops: CDR1 SGHKS, CDR2 YYEKEE (reference sequence). The V end lost 1 base, the J end lost 5 bases, and 13 bases lay between the germline ends. This CDR3 is 14 amino acids long. CDR3 protein: CASSLRGTDHEQYF. In DNA, the CDR3 is TGTGCCAGCAGCTTGAGAGGGACCGATCACGAGCAGTACTTC.

Note on this clonotype: Being one base from a much bigger clone, this may be a read error. V and J are TRBV9 and TRBJ1-4; no clear D. There are 13 residues in the CDR3. CDR1 SGDLS and CDR2 YYNGEE come from the germline V gene. The CDR3 loop is CASSVGSAEKLSF. The CDR3 DNA reads as TGTGCCAGCAGCGTAGGCTCCGCGGAAAAACTGTCTTTT.

The chain couples TRBV6-2 or TRBV6-3 to TRBJ1-5; D unclear. V shed 0 bases and J shed 4 bases, with 4 bases lying between them. Germline V gene data show CDR1 as MNHEY and CDR2 as SVGEGT. CDR3 length: 13 residues. The CDR3 DNA follows: TGTGCCAGCAGTTACTCAGAGAATCAGCCCCAGCATTTT. Translation gives CASSYSENQPQHF.

This clonotype was picked up a small number of times. This chain connects TRBV29-1 to TRBJ2-7; 7 bases align to TRBD2. The CDR3 spans 14 residues. Germline assignment: CDR1 SQVTM and CDR2 ANQGSEA. V trimming: 4 bases; J trimming: 0 bases; junction bases outside the gene matches: 6. CDR3: CSVGLTSSSYEQYF. CDR3 sequence (DNA): TGCAGCGTTGGGCTGACTAGCAGCTCCTACGAGCAGTACTTC.

For this clonotype: The junction shows a germline mismatch at one end, possibly a read error. The chain carries TRBV30 and TRBJ2-2, with a possible D match to TRBD1 (5 bases). The CDR3 length is 14 residues. CDR1 is GTSNPN, CDR2 SVGIG, per germline (reference sequence). The chain's CDR3 is CAWTKTAKTGELFF. The CDR3 DNA is TGTGCCTGGACCAAGACAGCGAAAACCGGGGAGCTGTTTTTT.

This clonotype appeared many times. This chain joins TRBV7-2 and TRBJ2-7; tentatively, D is TRBD1 (6 bases). Deletions cut 3 bases from V and 9 bases from J, with 12 bases between. This CDR3 contains 12 residues. Germline V gene sequence: CDR1 SGHTA, CDR2 FQGNSA. The CDR3 spells CASSLGTGPQYF. The CDR3 nucleotides are TGTGCCAGCAGCTTGGGAACAGGGCCGCAGTACTTC.

This clonotype was seen ten or more times. This chain links TRBV24-1 with TRBJ1-2; 9 bases match TRBD1. CDR1 is KGHDR and CDR2 is SFDVKD in the germline V gene. J lost 3 bases, V lost 3 bases, and 7 bases had no gene match. This CDR3 is built from 16 residues. This CDR3 reads CATSDPPGQGDYGYTF. DNA for the CDR3: TGTGCCACCAGTGATCCGCCGGGACAGGGCGACTATGGCTACACCTTC.

This clonotype was observed at least ten times. The chain uses TRBV5-1 and TRBJ2-7, with TRBD2 identical over 7 bases. Germline assignment: CDR1 SGHRS and CDR2 YFSETQ. The V segment lost 1 base and the J segment 6 bases; nucleotides outside the gene matches: 4. This CDR3 spans 13 amino acids. The CDR3: CASSLTSDREQYF. For the CDR3, the DNA is TGCGCCAGCAGCTTGACTAGCGACCGCGAGCAGTACTTC.

This clonotype was counted at least ten times. The rearrangement uses TRBV6-2 or TRBV6-3 and TRBJ2-1, with TRBD2 matching over 14 bases. The CDR3 consists of 17 residues. Germline V CDR1 and CDR2: MNHEY, SVGEGT. V was pared by 6 bases and J by 7 bases, with 11 bases of the junction left unmatched. In DNA form, the CDR3 reads TGTGCCAGCAGACCCGGGACTAGCGGGAGTGATGGGAATGAGCAGTTCTTC. Amino acid sequence: CASRPGTSGSDGNEQFF.

CDR3 loop: CASSSFGRGSLNEQFF. The DNA of the CDR3 is TGTGCCAGCAGTTCCTTCGGCAGGGGGTCTCTCAATGAGCAGTTCTTC. The rearrangement joins TRBV6-2 or TRBV6-3 to TRBJ2-1, with 7 bases identical to TRBD1. The trim removed 4 bases at V and 6 bases at J, leaving 12 bases unmatched. CDR1 is MNHEY and CDR2 is SVGEGT in the germline V gene. The length of the CDR3 is 16 residues.

Many counts were recorded for this clonotype. V usage is TRBV24-1 and J usage is TRBJ1-1, with TRBD1 matching over 7 bases. Germline values: CDR1 KGHDR, CDR2 SFDVKD. Trimming removed 4 bases from V and 8 bases from J; junction bases left unmatched: 12. This CDR3 has 15 amino acids. CDR3 nucleotides: TGTGCCACCAGTGACAAAGGGACAGCACCGGGGGAAGCTTTCTTT. The encoded protein is CATSDKGTAPGEAFF.

This chain joins TRBV6-2 or TRBV6-3 and TRBJ2-3, with 7 bases matching TRBD2. Germline lookup yields CDR1 MNHEY and CDR2 SVGEGT. The junction had 5 bases not matched to a gene; V was cut back by 6 bases and J by 2 bases. The length of the CDR3 is 14 residues. The CDR3 sequence is CASRAGANTDTQYF. The DNA of the CDR3 is TGTGCCAGCAGGGCGGGAGCGAACACAGATACGCAGTATTTT.

This rearrangement joins TRBV20-1 to TRBJ2-4, with a possible D match to TRBD2 (5 bases). Germline values: CDR1 DFQATT, CDR2 SNEGSKA (reference sequence). The V end was cut by 1 base, the J end by 1 base, with 17 bases between. There are 17 residues in the CDR3. The CDR3 is CSARAPTGYDAKNIQYF. The CDR3 nucleotides read TGCAGTGCTAGAGCACCAACGGGATATGATGCCAAAAACATTCAGTACTTC.

This clonotype was recorded at least ten times. The V call is TRBV6-2 or TRBV6-3, the J call TRBJ2-1, with 14 bases that match TRBD2. Trimming removed 2 bases from V and 5 bases from J; junction bases left unmatched: 5. Looked up from germline, CDR1 is MNHEY and CDR2 is SVGEGT. This CDR3 is 17 amino acids long. The chain's CDR3 is CASSYETSGRDNNEQFF. Here the CDR3 DNA reads TGTGCCAGCAGTTACGAGACTAGCGGGAGGGATAACAATGAGCAGTTCTTC.

The J gene is TRBJ2-1, the V gene TRBV4-3; TRBD1 is a possible D gene (6 bases). The V gene's germline CDR1 is LGHNA and CDR2 YSLEER. Trimming pared 4 bases from V and 7 bases from J, leaving 14 bases between. The CDR3 contains 14 residues. CDR3 bases: TGCGCCAGCAGCCCAGGGGTTTCGTCAAATGAGCAGTTCTTC. Protein sequence: CASSPGVSSNEQFF.